This record concerns one T cell receptor beta chain sequence. This sample is part of a study of blood T cell repertoires in COVID-19. Overall study context: From the United States, Italy and Spain came samples of acute and convalescent COVID-19. PBMCs, B-cell-depleted T cells, or T cells provided the cDNA or gDNA that made up the material.

In the original processing: Using reference gene primer amplification, nucleated cell counts were estimated. Only in-frame clones appear in the TCRdb table, and some are missing; sequencing was by immunoSEQ multiplex PCR. V and J calls plus clone size are reproduced from that table; the DNA served to infer D and trimming. Of 90,000 or so clones detected, roughly 82% appear once; the ten largest clones hold approximately 25%. The receptor's source is a man aged 60-69 years with acute or convalescent COVID-19. Sequenced sample: peripheral blood.

This chain's CDR3 is CATSRGQGDADTQYF. In DNA form, the CDR3 reads TGTGCCACCAGCAGAGGACAGGGTGACGCAGATACGCAGTATTTT. V is TRBV15 and J is TRBJ2-3, with 7 bases identical to TRBD1. CDR3 length: 15 amino acids. Germline values: CDR1 LNHNV, CDR2 YYDKDF (reference sequence). With V trimmed by 1 base and J by 4 bases, 5 bases remained unmatched.